The 26 T cell receptor beta chains given below trace back to one sample, sequenced in a study of T-cell reconstitution after alpha-beta-depleted transplantation in children. Unique molecular identifiers featured in how the TCRbeta library was prepared. TCRdb processed the PCR reads anew with MiXCR; each CDR3 protein has one entry. Among 55,000 to 85,000 distinct CDR3 sequences listed, roughly a tenth were seen once. The material was PBMCs, obtained before TCRalphabeta/CD19-depleted stem cell transplant. The source of these receptors is a boy younger than 18 with acute myeloid leukemia, due to receive a stem cell transplant.

Many counts were recorded for this clonotype. The chain links TRBV4-1 to TRBJ1-1, with a weak D call TRBD1 (5 bases). Germline V lookup: CDR1 MGHRA, CDR2 YSYEKL. V was clipped by 0 bases and J by 4 bases, with 18 bases between them. The CDR3 runs to 17 residues. The CDR3 region is CASSQDGRSGGGTEAFF. CDR3 nucleotides: TGCGCCAGCAGCCAAGATGGGAGGAGTGGCGGGGGCACTGAAGCTTTCTTT.

This clonotype was detected many times. The chain is built from TRBV5-1 and TRBJ2-3, with 11 bases aligning to TRBD2. CDR3 length: 15 residues. Germline V gene sequence: CDR1 SGHRS, CDR2 YFSETQ. The V segment lost 2 bases and the J segment 5 bases; nucleotides outside the gene matches: 4. CDR3 sequence reads: CASSFGLAGKDTQYF. CDR3 bases: TGCGCCAGCAGCTTTGGACTAGCGGGCAAAGATACGCAGTATTTT.

The table lists this clonotype with many counts. The chain recombines TRBV20-1 with TRBJ1-1; weak D call: TRBD1 (6 bases). The germline gives CDR1 DFQATT, CDR2 SNEGSKA (reference sequence). Between the trimmed V and J ends, which lost 6 bases and 2 bases, there was a span of 22 bases. CDR3 length: 16 residues. The CDR3 DNA is TGCAGTGCCCCCAAGGCCGGGACACGGAGAAACACTGAAGCTTTCTTT. It encodes CSAPKAGTRRNTEAFF.

On this clonotype: This sequence may be a read error, since a much larger clone differs from it by one base. The chain links TRBV5-5 to TRBJ1-1; D ambiguous. CDR1 SGHKS and CDR2 YYEKEE come from the germline V gene (reference sequence). This CDR3 region has 14 residues. V was shortened by 0 bases and J by 4 bases, with 10 bases between the two germline ends. The CDR3 is CASSLGAGCTEAFF. The CDR3 DNA reads TGTGCCAGCAGCTTGGGGGCGGGGTGCACTGAAGCTTTCTTT.

This clonotype was recorded many times. The V gene is TRBV11-2, the J gene TRBJ1-1, with a possible D match to TRBD1 (5 bases). V lost 2 bases and J 4 bases, leaving 11 bases between the germline ends. The germline V gene has CDR1 SGHAT and CDR2 FQNNGV. This CDR3 contains 14 residues. The CDR3: CASSLRSRATEAFF. The CDR3 coding sequence is TGTGCCAGCAGCTTACGTAGCAGGGCCACTGAAGCTTTCTTT.

The chain couples TRBV6-6 to TRBJ1-4; TRBD1 is a possible D gene (6 bases). The CDR3 runs to 13 residues. The V and J ends lost 3 bases and 8 bases respectively, with 10 bases between them. Germline V gene lookup returns CDR1 MNHNY and CDR2 SVGAGI (reference sequence). In DNA form, the CDR3 reads TGTGCCAGCAGTTATCGGAGGGGGGAAAAACTGTTTTTT. Protein sequence: CASSYRRGEKLFF.

This clonotype was seen repeatedly, ten times or more. CDR3 loop: CASSRPNQPQHF. The DNA of the CDR3 is TGTGCCAGCAGCCGACCCAATCAGCCCCAGCATTTT. The chain couples TRBV6-5 to TRBJ1-5, with D unresolved. The germline CDR1 and CDR2 sequences are MNHEY and SVGAGI. The CDR3 extends over 12 amino acids. The V gene lost 6 bases and the J gene lost 3 bases, with 6 bases spanning the gap.

In this sample, this clonotype turned up many times. The chain carries TRBV6-5 and TRBJ2-3; the D is unclear. Trimming took 6 bases from V and 0 from J, leaving 19 bases between them. Germline lookup yields CDR1 MNHEY and CDR2 SVGAGI. The CDR3 is made up of 17 amino acids. CDR3: CASSPSGRGTSTDTQYF. The CDR3 DNA reads as TGTGCCAGCAGCCCTTCCGGGCGAGGCACTAGCACAGATACGCAGTATTTT.

This clonotype was counted many times. The chain recombines TRBV25-1 with TRBJ1-1; TRBD1 agrees at 7 bases. Germline-derived CDR1 and CDR2 are MGHDK and SYGVNS. This CDR3 is 15 amino acids long. V was pared by 4 bases and J by 6 bases, with 11 bases of the junction left unmatched. In nucleotides, the CDR3 is TGTGCCAGCAGTGGCAGGGGGGGCCGCGGGGCTGAAGCTTTCTTT. Translation: CASSGRGGRGAEAFF.

This chain uses TRBV4-2 with TRBJ2-1; 7 positions match TRBD1. This CDR3 has 16 amino acids. CDR1 LGHNA and CDR2 YNFKEQ come from the germline V gene. J lost 4 bases, V lost 0 bases, and 6 bases had no gene match. The CDR3, as DNA: TGTGCCAGCAGCCAAGATTGGACAGGTACATACAATGAGCAGTTCTTC. It specifies CASSQDWTGTYNEQFF.

This clonotype was observed many times. The V call is TRBV28, the J call TRBJ1-1; D ambiguous. The CDR3 covers 14 residues. Trimming stripped 7 bases from V and 2 bases from J, with 14 bases between. The germline gives CDR1 MDHEN, CDR2 SYDVKM. CDR3 protein: CASTQSGRNTEAFF. The CDR3 DNA sequence: TGTGCCAGCACCCAGAGTGGGAGAAACACTGAAGCTTTCTTT. Filled out from reference TRBV28 and TRBJ1-1, the complete variable domain reads DVKVTQSSRYLVKRTGEKVFLECVQDMDHENMFWYRQDPGLGLRLIYFSYDVKMKEKGDIPEGYSVSREKKERFSLILESASTNQTSMYLCASTQSGRNTEAFFGQGTRLTVV.

This chain links TRBV18 with TRBJ1-1, with D unresolved. Trimming took 1 base from V and 1 from J, leaving 1 base between them. Germline V CDR1 and CDR2: KGHSH, LQKENI. The CDR3 is made up of 12 amino acids. DNA for the CDR3: TGTGCCAGCTCACCACAGAACACTGAAGCTTTCTTT. Amino acid sequence: CASSPQNTEAFF.

This clonotype has a count of ten or more. The V call is TRBV12-3 or TRBV12-4, the J call TRBJ1-2; D uncertain. V gave up 7 bases and J gave up 6 bases, with 15 bases separating them. The CDR3 is made up of 13 amino acids. CDR3 loop: CASKSMGMDGYTF. The CDR3, as DNA: TGTGCCAGCAAATCCATGGGCATGGATGGCTACACCTTC.

Many counts were recorded for this clonotype. The CDR3 is CASSLRWDYNEQFF. CDR3 nucleotides: TGTGCCAGCAGTTTACGGTGGGACTACAATGAGCAGTTCTTC. The chain employs TRBV12-3 or TRBV12-4 and TRBJ2-1; D remains unclear. The CDR3 covers 14 residues. Trimming removed 2 bases from V and 3 bases from J, with 8 bases in between.

This clonotype occurred many times. The chain uses TRBV12-3 or TRBV12-4 and TRBJ2-7; 8 nucleotides line up with TRBD2. V lost 6 bases to trimming and J lost 3 bases; unmatched junction nucleotides: 13. The CDR3 spans 16 residues. The CDR3 spells CASSPIASGSLYEQYF. CDR3 DNA: TGTGCCAGCAGCCCCATTGCCAGCGGGAGCCTCTACGAGCAGTACTTC.

This clonotype was observed many times. The chain uses TRBV7-9 and TRBJ2-7; maybe TRBD1 (5 bases). The germline gives CDR1 SEHNR, CDR2 FQNEAQ (reference sequence). This CDR3 region has 13 residues. Trimming pared 7 bases from V and 5 bases from J, leaving 15 bases between. The CDR3 DNA reads as TGTGCCAGCACCCGGCAGGGCGTCCACGAGCAGTACTTC. This sequence encodes CASTRQGVHEQYF.

This clonotype appeared many times. The gene calls are TRBV7-6 and TRBJ1-4; D may be TRBD1 (5 bases). V lost 1 base to trimming and J lost 7 bases, with 13 bases between them. This CDR3 is 15 amino acids long. Per germline, CDR1 SGHVS and CDR2 FNYEAQ. Here the CDR3 DNA reads TGTGCCAGCAGCTTAGGGGGTCAGGGTGGTGAAAAACTGTTTTTT. This codes for CASSLGGQGGEKLFF.

This clonotype was recorded many times. The J gene is TRBJ2-3, the V gene TRBV7-8; 8 bases line up with TRBD2. The CDR3 contains 15 residues. With 6 bases clipped from V and 3 bases from J, the junction kept 8 bases outside the gene matches. CDR1 and CDR2 from the germline V gene are SGHVS and FQNEAQ. In nucleotides, the CDR3 is TGTGCCAGCAGTCGAAGAATAGCGGGGACAGATACGCAGTATTTT. As protein: CASSRRIAGTDTQYF.

There are many counts of this clonotype. The chain recombines TRBV6-5 with TRBJ2-7; TRBD2 matches 7 bases. The CDR3 has 15 residues. CDR1 and CDR2 from the germline V gene are MNHEY and SVGAGI. The V segment lost 0 bases and the J segment 3 bases; nucleotides outside the gene matches: 5. CDR3 protein: CASSYSGTGGYEQYF. In DNA, the CDR3 is TGTGCCAGCAGTTACTCCGGGACGGGGGGCTACGAGCAGTACTTC.

Ten or more counts support this clonotype. The chain uses TRBV7-9 and TRBJ1-4; TRBD1 might be the D (5 bases). CDR1 SEHNR and CDR2 FQNEAQ come from the germline V gene (reference sequence). This CDR3 is 15 amino acids long. Trimming removed 3 bases from V and 4 bases from J, with 12 bases in between. CDR3 sequence: CASSFPGALNEKLFF. The CDR3 DNA reads TGTGCCAGCAGCTTCCCCGGGGCTCTTAATGAAAAACTGTTTTTT.

In its sample, this clonotype ranks as medium-sized. The rearrangement uses TRBV11-2 and TRBJ1-1; unclear D gene. Germline-derived CDR1 and CDR2 are SGHAT and FQNNGV. The CDR3 spans 13 residues. V lost 2 bases and J lost 4, with 8 bases in between. CDR3 bases: TGTGCCAGCAGCTTATATGGCCTCACTGAAGCTTTCTTT. It specifies CASSLYGLTEAFF.

This clonotype was detected many times. The chain employs TRBV15 and TRBJ2-6; D unclear. The CDR3 is 15 residues long. V was cut by 1 base and J by 0 bases, with 4 bases left in between. In germline, CDR1 is LNHNV, CDR2 YYDKDF (reference sequence). CDR3 nucleotide sequence: TGTGCCACCAGCAGAGCGGGCTCTGGGGCCAACGTCCTGACTTTC. Translating gives CATSRAGSGANVLTF.

This clonotype was observed a handful of times. V and J are TRBV29-1 and TRBJ2-2, with D maybe TRBD2 (6 bases). The V end lost 7 bases, the J end lost 0 bases, and 15 bases lay between the germline ends. This CDR3 is 15 amino acids long. The germline V gene has CDR1 SQVTM and CDR2 ANQGSEA. This CDR3 reads CSAGLAVANTGELFF. The CDR3 DNA follows: TGCAGCGCCGGCTTAGCGGTCGCGAACACCGGGGAGCTGTTTTTT.

This clonotype occurred many times. This rearrangement joins TRBV7-8 to TRBJ1-5; weak D call: TRBD1 (6 bases). Per germline, CDR1 SGHVS and CDR2 FQNEAQ. Trimming took off 5 bases at V and 5 bases at J, with 19 bases between the two ends. The CDR3 is 16 amino acids. The CDR3 here is CASSHSGWDTDQPQHF. The CDR3 DNA sequence: TGTGCCAGCAGCCATTCGGGGTGGGACACAGATCAGCCCCAGCATTTT.

Many counts were recorded for this clonotype. V and J are TRBV7-9 and TRBJ2-1; D is undetermined. Trimming took 5 bases from V and 5 from J, leaving 19 bases between them. CDR1 is SEHNR, CDR2 FQNEAQ, per germline (reference sequence). The CDR3 has 16 amino acids. CDR3 amino acids: CASSANPPIVHNEQFF. The CDR3 bases are TGTGCCAGCAGCGCCAACCCCCCGATAGTCCACAATGAGCAGTTCTTC.

This clonotype was found many times. The chain is built from TRBV12-3 or TRBV12-4 and TRBJ2-1, with TRBD1 identical over 9 bases. Trimming took 6 bases from V and 7 from J; bases not matched to a gene: 1. The CDR3 covers 12 residues. The CDR3 region is CASSDRGNEQFF. As DNA, the CDR3 is TGTGCCAGCAGCGACAGGGGGAATGAGCAGTTCTTC.